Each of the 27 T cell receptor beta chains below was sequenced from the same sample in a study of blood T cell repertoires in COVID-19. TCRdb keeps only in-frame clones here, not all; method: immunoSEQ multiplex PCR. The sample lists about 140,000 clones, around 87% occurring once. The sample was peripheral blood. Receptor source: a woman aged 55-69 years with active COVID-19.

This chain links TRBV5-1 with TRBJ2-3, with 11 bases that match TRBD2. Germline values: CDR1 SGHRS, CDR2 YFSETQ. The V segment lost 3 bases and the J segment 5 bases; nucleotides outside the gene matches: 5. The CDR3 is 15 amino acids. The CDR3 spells CASSWASGRLDTQYF. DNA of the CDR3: TGCGCCAGCAGCTGGGCTAGCGGGAGGCTAGATACGCAGTATTTT.

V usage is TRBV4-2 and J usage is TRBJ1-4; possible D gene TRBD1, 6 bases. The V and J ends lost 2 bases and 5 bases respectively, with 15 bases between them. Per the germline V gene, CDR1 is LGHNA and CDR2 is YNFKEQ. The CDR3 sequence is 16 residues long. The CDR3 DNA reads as TGTGCCAGCAGCCAATCGACGGACAGACCGAATGAAAAACTGTTTTTT. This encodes CASSQSTDRPNEKLFF.

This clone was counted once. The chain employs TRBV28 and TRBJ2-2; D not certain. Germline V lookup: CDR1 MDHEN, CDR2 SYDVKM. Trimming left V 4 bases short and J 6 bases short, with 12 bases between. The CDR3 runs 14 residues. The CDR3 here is CASSSTGGSGELFF. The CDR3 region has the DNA TGTGCCAGCAGTTCAACGGGTGGGTCCGGGGAGCTGTTTTTT.

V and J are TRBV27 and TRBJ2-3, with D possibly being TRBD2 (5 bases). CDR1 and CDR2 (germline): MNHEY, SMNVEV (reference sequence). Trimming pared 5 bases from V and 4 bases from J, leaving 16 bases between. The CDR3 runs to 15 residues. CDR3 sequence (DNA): TGTGCCAGCAGTGGGAGTTATTCGGTCGCAGATACGCAGTATTTT. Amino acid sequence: CASSGSYSVADTQYF.

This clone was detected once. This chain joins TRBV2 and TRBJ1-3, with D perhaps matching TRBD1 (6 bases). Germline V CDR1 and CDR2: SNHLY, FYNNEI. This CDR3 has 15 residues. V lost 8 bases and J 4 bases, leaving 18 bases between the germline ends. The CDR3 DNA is TGTGCCAGCTCTTCCCAGGGGAATAGAGGAAACACCATATATTTT. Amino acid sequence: CASSSQGNRGNTIYF.

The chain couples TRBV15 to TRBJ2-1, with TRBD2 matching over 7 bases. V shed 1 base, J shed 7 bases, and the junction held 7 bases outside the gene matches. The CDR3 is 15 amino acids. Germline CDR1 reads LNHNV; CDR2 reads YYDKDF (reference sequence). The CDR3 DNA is TGTGCCACCAGCAGAGGTCCTGGCGGGAGTAATGAGCAGTTCTTC. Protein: CATSRGPGGSNEQFF.

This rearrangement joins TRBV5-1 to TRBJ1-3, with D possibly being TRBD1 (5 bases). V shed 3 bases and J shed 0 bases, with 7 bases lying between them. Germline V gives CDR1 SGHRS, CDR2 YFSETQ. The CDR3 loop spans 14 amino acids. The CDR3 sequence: CASSSQGSGNTIYF. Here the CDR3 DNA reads TGCGCCAGCAGCTCGCAGGGCTCTGGAAACACCATATATTTT.

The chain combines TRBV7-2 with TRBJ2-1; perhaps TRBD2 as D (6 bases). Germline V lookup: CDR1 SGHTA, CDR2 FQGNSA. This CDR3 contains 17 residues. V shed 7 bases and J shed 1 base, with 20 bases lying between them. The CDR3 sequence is CASTLRTSAGSYNEQFF. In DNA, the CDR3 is TGTGCCAGCACCCTCCGAACATCGGCGGGGTCCTACAATGAGCAGTTCTTC.

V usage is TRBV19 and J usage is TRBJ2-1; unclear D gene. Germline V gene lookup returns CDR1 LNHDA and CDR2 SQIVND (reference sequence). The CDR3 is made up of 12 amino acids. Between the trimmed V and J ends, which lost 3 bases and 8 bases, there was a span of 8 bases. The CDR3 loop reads CASSIPGYEQFF. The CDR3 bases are TGTGCCAGTAGTATCCCCGGGTATGAGCAGTTCTTC.

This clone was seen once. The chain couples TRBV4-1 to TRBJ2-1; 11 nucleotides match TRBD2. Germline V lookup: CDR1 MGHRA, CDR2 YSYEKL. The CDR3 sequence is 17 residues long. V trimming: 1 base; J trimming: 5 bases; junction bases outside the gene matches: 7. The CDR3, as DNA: TGCGCCAGCAGCCAAGTCGTTGGGACTAGCGGCGACAATGAGCAGTTCTTC. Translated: CASSQVVGTSGDNEQFF.

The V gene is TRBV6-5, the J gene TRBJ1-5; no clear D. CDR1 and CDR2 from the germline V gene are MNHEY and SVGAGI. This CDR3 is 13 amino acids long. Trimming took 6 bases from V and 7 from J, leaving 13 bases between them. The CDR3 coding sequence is TGTGCCAGCAGCCAAAACGGAGGACAGCCCCAGCATTTT. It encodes CASSQNGGQPQHF.

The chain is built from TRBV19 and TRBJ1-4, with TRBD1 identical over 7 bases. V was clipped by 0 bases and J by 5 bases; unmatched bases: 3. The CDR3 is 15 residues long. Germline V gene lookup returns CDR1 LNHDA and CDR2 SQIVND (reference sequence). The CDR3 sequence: CASSIETGQNEKLFF. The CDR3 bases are TGTGCCAGTAGTATAGAGACGGGACAGAATGAAAAACTGTTTTTT.

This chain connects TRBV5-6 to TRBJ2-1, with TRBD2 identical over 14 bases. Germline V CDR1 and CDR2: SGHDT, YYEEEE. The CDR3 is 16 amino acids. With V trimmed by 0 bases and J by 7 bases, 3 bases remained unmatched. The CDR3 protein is CASSLGTSGRMNEQFF. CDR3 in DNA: TGTGCCAGCAGCTTGGGGACTAGCGGGAGGATGAATGAGCAGTTCTTC.

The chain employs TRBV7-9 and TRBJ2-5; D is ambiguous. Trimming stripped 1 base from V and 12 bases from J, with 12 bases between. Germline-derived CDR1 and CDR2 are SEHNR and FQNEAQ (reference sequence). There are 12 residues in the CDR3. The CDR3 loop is CASSLEYTNKYF. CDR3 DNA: TGTGCCAGCAGCTTAGAATATACCAACAAGTACTTC.

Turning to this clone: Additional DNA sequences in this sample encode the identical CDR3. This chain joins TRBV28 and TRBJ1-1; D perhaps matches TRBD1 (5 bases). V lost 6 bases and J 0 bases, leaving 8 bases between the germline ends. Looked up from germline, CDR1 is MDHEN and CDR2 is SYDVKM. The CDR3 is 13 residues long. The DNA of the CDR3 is TGTGCCAGCAGCCTCAGGGTGAACACTGAAGCTTTCTTT. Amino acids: CASSLRVNTEAFF.

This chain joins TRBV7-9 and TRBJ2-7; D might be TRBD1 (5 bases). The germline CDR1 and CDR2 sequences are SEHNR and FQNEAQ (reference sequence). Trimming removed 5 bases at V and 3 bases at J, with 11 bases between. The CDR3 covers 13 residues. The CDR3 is CASSPDIYYEQYF. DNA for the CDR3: TGTGCCAGCAGCCCGGACATTTACTACGAGCAGTACTTC.

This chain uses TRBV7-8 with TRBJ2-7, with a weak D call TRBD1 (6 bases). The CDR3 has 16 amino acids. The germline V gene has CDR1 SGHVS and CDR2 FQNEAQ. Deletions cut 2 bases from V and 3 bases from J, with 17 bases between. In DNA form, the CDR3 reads TGTGCCAGCAGCTTATCTATCGTGAGACAGGACTACGAGCAGTACTTC. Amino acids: CASSLSIVRQDYEQYF.

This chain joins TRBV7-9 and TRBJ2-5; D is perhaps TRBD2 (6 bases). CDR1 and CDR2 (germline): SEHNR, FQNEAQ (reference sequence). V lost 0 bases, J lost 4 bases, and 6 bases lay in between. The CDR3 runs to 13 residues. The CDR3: CASSLAGGETQYF. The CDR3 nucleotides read TGTGCCAGCAGCTTAGCGGGAGGAGAGACCCAGTACTTC.

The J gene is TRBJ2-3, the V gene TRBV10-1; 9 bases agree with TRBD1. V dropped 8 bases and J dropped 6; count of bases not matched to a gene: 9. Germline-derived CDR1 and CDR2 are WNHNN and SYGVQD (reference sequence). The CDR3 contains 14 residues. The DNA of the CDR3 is TGCGCCAGCCAGCGGGACAGGGCTGTTGATACGCAGTATTTT. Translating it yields CASQRDRAVDTQYF.

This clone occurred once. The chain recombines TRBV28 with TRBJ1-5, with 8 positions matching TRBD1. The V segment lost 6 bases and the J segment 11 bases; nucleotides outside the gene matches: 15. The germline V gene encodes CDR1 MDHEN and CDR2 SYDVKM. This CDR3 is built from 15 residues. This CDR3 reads CASSLSDRVDLAQHF. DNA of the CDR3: TGTGCCAGCAGCCTCTCGGACAGGGTAGATTTGGCCCAGCATTTT.

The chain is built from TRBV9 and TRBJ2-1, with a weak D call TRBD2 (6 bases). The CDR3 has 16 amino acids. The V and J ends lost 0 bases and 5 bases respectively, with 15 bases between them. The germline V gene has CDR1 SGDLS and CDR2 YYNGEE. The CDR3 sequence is CASSVVWRGANNEQFF. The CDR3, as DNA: TGTGCCAGCAGCGTAGTTTGGAGGGGCGCGAACAATGAGCAGTTCTTC. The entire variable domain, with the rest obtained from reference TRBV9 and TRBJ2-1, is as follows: DSGVTQTPKHLITATGQRVTLRCSPRSGDLSVYWYQQSLDQGLQFLIQYYNGEERAKGNILERFSAQQFPDLHSELNLSSLELGDSALYFCASSVVWRGANNEQFFGPGTRLTVL.

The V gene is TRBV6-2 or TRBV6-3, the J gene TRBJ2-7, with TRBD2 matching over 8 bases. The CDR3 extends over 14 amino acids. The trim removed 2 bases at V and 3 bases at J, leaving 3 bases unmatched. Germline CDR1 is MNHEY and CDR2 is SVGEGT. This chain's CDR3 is CASSYPAGGYEQYF. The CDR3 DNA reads TGTGCCAGCAGTTACCCGGCGGGGGGCTACGAGCAGTACTTC.

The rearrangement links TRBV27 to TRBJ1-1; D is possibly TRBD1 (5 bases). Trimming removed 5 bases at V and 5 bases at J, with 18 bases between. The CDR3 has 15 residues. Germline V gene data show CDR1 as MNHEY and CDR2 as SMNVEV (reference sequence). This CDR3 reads CASSPQVLAGTEAFF. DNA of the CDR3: TGTGCCAGCAGTCCACAGGTCCTTGCTGGGACTGAAGCTTTCTTT.

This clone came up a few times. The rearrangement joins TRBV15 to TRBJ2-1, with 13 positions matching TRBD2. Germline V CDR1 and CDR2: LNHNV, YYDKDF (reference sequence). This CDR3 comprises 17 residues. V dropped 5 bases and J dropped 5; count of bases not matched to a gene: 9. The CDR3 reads CATSRPTSGRGNNEQFF. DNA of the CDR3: TGTGCCACCAGCCGACCAACTAGCGGGAGGGGCAACAATGAGCAGTTCTTC.

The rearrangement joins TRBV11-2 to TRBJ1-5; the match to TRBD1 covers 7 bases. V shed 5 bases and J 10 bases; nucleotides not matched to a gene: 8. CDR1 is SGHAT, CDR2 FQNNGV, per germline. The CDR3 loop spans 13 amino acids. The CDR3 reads CASSPGTVEPQHF. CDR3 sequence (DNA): TGTGCCAGCAGCCCAGGGACAGTCGAACCCCAGCATTTT.

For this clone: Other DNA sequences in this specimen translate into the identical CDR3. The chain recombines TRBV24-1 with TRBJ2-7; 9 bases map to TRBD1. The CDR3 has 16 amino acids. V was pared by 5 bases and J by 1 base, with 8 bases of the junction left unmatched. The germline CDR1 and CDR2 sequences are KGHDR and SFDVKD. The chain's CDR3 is CATSARRGTGSYEQYF. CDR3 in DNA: TGTGCCACCAGTGCAAGAAGGGGGACAGGGTCCTACGAGCAGTACTTC.

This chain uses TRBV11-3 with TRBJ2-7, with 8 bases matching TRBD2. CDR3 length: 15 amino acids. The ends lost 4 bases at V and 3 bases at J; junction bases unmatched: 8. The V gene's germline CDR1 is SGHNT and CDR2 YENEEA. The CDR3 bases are TGTGCCAGCAGCTCCGCGTCCGGGAGGGACTACGAGCAGTACTTC. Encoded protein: CASSSASGRDYEQYF. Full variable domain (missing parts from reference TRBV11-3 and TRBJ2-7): EAGVVQSPRYKIIEKKQPVAFWCNPISGHNTLYWYLQNLGQGPELLIRYENEEAVDDSQLPKDRFSAERLKGVDSTLKIQPAELGDSAVYLCASSSASGRDYEQYFGPGTRLTVT.